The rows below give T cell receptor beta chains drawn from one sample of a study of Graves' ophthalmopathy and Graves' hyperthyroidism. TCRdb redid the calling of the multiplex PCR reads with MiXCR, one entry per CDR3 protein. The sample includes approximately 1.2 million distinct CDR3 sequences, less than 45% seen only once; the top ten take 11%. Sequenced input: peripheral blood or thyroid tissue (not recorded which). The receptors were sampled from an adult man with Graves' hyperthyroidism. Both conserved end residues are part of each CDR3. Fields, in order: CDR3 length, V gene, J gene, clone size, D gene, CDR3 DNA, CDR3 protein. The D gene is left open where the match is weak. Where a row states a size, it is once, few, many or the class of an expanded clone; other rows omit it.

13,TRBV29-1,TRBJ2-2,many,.,TGCAGCGTTAGGACAGAGAACACCGGGGAGCTGTTTTTT,CSVRTENTGELFF
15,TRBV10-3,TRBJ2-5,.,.,TGTGCCATCAGTTACTCGCAGGGGACGAGAGGGACCCAGTACTTC,CAISYSQGTRGTQYF
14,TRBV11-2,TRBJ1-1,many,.,TGTGCCAGCAGCTTAGAAGGGTGGACCACTGAAGCTTTCTTT,CASSLEGWTTEAFF
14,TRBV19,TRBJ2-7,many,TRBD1,TGTGCCAGTAGTCCCGCCGGGACAGCTAACGAGCAGTACTTC,CASSPAGTANEQYF
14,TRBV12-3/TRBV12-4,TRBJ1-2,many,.,TGTGCCAGCAGTTTGGACGCGGTTTGGCTCGGCTACACCTTC,CASSLDAVWLGYTF
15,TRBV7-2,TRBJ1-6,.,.,TGTGCCAGCAGCTTTGAGACAGGTTATAATTCACCCCTCCACTTT,CASSFETGYNSPLHF
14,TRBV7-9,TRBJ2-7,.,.,TGTGCCAGCAGCTACATTGCCCAGCAGTACGAGCAGTACTTC,CASSYIAQQYEQYF
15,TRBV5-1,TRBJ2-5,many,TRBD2,TGCGCCAGCAGCTCGACTAGCTCTCGCCAAGAGACCCAGTACTTC,CASSSTSSRQETQYF
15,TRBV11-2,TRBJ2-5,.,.,TGTGCCAGCAGCGTTGAAGAGCGGATTCAAGAGACCCAGTACTTC,CASSVEERIQETQYF
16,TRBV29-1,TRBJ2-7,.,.,TGCAGCGTCGAAGGGGGGGCTAGCGGTCACACCTACGAGCAGTACTTC,CSVEGGASGHTYEQYF
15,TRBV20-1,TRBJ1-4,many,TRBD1,TGCAGTGCTAGACCTAACAGGGGGCGAAGTGAAAAACTGTTTTTT,CSARPNRGRSEKLFF
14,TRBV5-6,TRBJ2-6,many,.,TGTGCCAGCAGCTTCGTGTCTGTGGCCAACGTCCTGACTTTC,CASSFVSVANVLTF
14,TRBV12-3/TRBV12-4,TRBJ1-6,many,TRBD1,TGTGCCAGCAGCCGGGACAGGGTAAATTCACCCCTCCACTTT,CASSRDRVNSPLHF
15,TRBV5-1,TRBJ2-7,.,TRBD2,TGCGCCAGCAGCTTGAGGGGAGGGTTATTCGCCGAGCAGTACTTC,CASSLRGGLFAEQYF
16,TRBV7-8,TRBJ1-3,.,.,TGTGCCAGCAGGTCCCCCCCGACAAGATCTGGAAACACCATATATTTT,CASRSPPTRSGNTIYF
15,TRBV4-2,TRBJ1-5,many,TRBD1,TGTGCCAGCAGGGGGGACAGCCGTACCAACCAGCCCCAGCATTTT,CASRGDSRTNQPQHF
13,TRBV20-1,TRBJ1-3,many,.,TGCAGTGCTAGCTCCGTGGACGGAAACACCATATATTTT,CSASSVDGNTIYF
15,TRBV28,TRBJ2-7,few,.,TGTGCCAGCAGTCCCGGGACGGCGGAGGGGTACGAGCAGTACTTC,CASSPGTAEGYEQYF
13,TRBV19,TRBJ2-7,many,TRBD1,TGTGCCAGTAGCCCGGGACAGCTCTACGAGCAGTACTTC,CASSPGQLYEQYF
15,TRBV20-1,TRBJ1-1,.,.,TGCAGTGCTGCCGGTCGGTCAGGGTATGGAACTGAAGCTTTCTTT,CSAAGRSGYGTEAFF
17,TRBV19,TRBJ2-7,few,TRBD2,TGTGCCAGTAGTCCCCGTTGGACTAGCGGGAGTCTCGACGAGCAGTACTTC,CASSPRWTSGSLDEQYF
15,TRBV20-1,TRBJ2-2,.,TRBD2,TGCAGTGCTATGGCTAGCGGGATTGGCACCGGGGAGCTGTTTTTT,CSAMASGIGTGELFF
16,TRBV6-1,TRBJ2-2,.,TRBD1,TGTGCCAGCAGCGCTCGGGACAGGGGGTTCACCGGGGAGCTGTTTTTT,CASSARDRGFTGELFF
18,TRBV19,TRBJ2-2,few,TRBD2,TGTGCCAGTAGTCTGAAGATAGCGGGAGGAACGAACACCGGGGAGCTGTTTTTT,CASSLKIAGGTNTGELFF
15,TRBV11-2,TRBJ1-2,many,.,TGTGCCAGCAGCTCCTGGAAGGGACCTAACTATGGCTACACCTTC,CASSSWKGPNYGYTF
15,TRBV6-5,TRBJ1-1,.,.,TGTGCCAGCAGTCCATCCCCCTGGATGAACACTGAAGCTTTCTTT,CASSPSPWMNTEAFF
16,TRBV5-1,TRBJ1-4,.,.,TGCGCCAGCAGCGGACGGGACTTTTTCGTAAATGAAAAACTGTTTTTT,CASSGRDFFVNEKLFF
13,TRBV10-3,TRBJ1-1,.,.,TGTGCCAGCAGTGTCTACCGGAGTACTGAAGCTTTCTTT,CASSVYRSTEAFF
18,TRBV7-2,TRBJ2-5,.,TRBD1,TGTGCCAGCAGCTTATCCCCAGACAGGGGTAAAGCAGGGGAGACCCAGTACTTC,CASSLSPDRGKAGETQYF
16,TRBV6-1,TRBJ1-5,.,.,TGTGCCAGCAGTGAAGCGCTACAGGACTACAATCAGCCCCAGCATTTT,CASSEALQDYNQPQHF
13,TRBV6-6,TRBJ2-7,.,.,TGTGCCAGCAGAAGGCCGGAAATATACGAGCAGTACTTC,CASRRPEIYEQYF
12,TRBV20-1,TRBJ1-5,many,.,TGCAGTGCCACAGGGAATCATCAGCCCCAGCATTTT,CSATGNHQPQHF
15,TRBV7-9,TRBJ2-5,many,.,TGTGCCAGCATCACGACAGACTTACCTCAAGAGACCCAGTACTTC,CASITTDLPQETQYF
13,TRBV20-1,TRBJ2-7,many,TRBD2,TGCAGTGCCCGATGGGGCGGGAGGAACGAGCAGTACTTC,CSARWGGRNEQYF
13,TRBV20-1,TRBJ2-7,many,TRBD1,TGCAGTGCTAACCACAGGGGTAACGGCGAGCAGTACTTC,CSANHRGNGEQYF
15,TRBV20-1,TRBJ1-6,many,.,TGCAGTGCTAGTTCGGTTGGGCAGGTTTACTCACCCCTCCACTTT,CSASSVGQVYSPLHF
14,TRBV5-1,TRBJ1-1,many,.,TGCGCCAGCAGCTTGACCGGGACAAGCACTGAAGCTTTCTTT,CASSLTGTSTEAFF
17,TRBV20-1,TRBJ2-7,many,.,TGCAGTGCTAGGAGGGGCCGGGCCGGACGGTTGGGCTACGAGCAGTACTTC,CSARRGRAGRLGYEQYF
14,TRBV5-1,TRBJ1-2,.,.,TGCGCCAGCAGCTTGGTGGGGTCCAACCATGGCTACACCTTC,CASSLVGSNHGYTF
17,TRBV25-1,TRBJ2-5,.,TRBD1,TGTGCCAGCTCACCACCGATCAACCCGGACAGGGGGGAGACCCAGTACTTC,CASSPPINPDRGETQYF
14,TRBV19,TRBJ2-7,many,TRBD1,TGTGCCAGTAGCCGGGACAGGGAATTGGGAGAGCAGTACTTC,CASSRDRELGEQYF
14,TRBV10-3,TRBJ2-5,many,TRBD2,TGTGCCATCAGCGCTACGGGACTAGTTGAGACCCAGTACTTC,CAISATGLVETQYF
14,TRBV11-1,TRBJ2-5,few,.,TGTGCCAGCAGCATGGGGGGGGGCCGAGAGACCCAGTACTTC,CASSMGGGRETQYF